One and the same sample provided the 8 T cell receptor beta chains below, sequenced in a study of T cells after yellow fever vaccination. TCRdb re-derived calls from the 5' RACE reads in MiXCR, one entry per CDR3 protein. The sample yields roughly 250,000 distinct CDR3 sequences, 10% to 15% seen once. The starting material was CD4+ T cells sorted from PBMCs, obtained 45 days after the yellow fever booster vaccination. The receptors shown here come from a man aged 30 to 39 who received the YFV17D yellow fever vaccine.

This chain connects TRBV11-3 to TRBJ2-3; no clear D. The CDR3 is made up of 13 amino acids. Germline CDR1 SGHNT, CDR2 YENEEA. Trimming removed 2 bases at V and 5 bases at J, with 8 bases between. The CDR3 is CASSLSALDTQYF. CDR3 sequence (DNA): TGTGCCAGCAGCTTATCAGCTCTAGATACGCAGTATTTT.

The chain recombines TRBV7-2 with TRBJ2-2, with D possibly matching TRBD2 (6 bases). This CDR3 is 15 amino acids long. Germline V lookup: CDR1 SGHTA, CDR2 FQGNSA. Trimming removed 5 bases from V and 2 bases from J, with 12 bases in between. CDR3 sequence (DNA): TGTGCCAGCAGCGCGGGACGGGGAAACACCGGGGAGCTGTTTTTT. This sequence encodes CASSAGRGNTGELFF.

This clonotype came up a few times. It is unclear where the CDR3 begins or ends on the DNA, so no DNA is shown, and the CDR3 is as TCRdb lists it. The CDR3 sequence: CASSSSGSRNEQFF. This sequence joins TRBV12-3 or TRBV12-4 and TRBJ2-1; no DNA check was done on the table's D call, TRBD2. The CDR3 has 14 residues if both end residues are counted.

This clonotype was observed a few times. The chain couples TRBV9 to TRBJ1-3; TRBD1 aligns across 8 bases. V lost 2 bases, J lost 0 bases, and 16 bases stayed unmatched. Germline-derived CDR1 and CDR2 are SGDLS and YYNGEE. The CDR3 covers 20 residues. The chain's CDR3 is CASSVGAPTRGLSSGNTIYF. As DNA, the CDR3 is TGTGCCAGCAGCGTTGGGGCTCCCACCAGGGGGCTTTCCTCTGGAAACACCATATATTTT.

This rearrangement joins TRBV12-3 or TRBV12-4 to TRBJ1-2; D is undetermined. The CDR3 has 13 residues. Trimming left V 2 bases short and J 0 bases short, with 4 bases between. DNA of the CDR3: TGTGCCAGCAGTTTATTGGCTAACTATGGCTACACCTTC. This gives the protein CASSLLANYGYTF.

The table lists this clonotype with many counts. The chain joins TRBV20-1 to TRBJ1-2; TRBD1 matches 7 bases. This CDR3 contains 15 residues. Per the germline V gene, CDR1 is DFQATT and CDR2 is SNEGSKA (reference sequence). The J segment lost 6 bases and the V segment lost 4 bases, leaving 14 bases of the junction unmatched. CDR3 bases: TGCAGTGCTATACCCACAGGGGACGATTGGGATGGCTACACCTTC. Its protein product is CSAIPTGDDWDGYTF.

J is TRBJ2-2 and V is TRBV20-1, with 8 bases lining up with TRBD2. Per the germline V gene, CDR1 is DFQATT and CDR2 is SNEGSKA (reference sequence). This CDR3 region has 14 residues. The trim removed 2 bases at V and 7 bases at J, leaving 6 bases unmatched. CDR3 sequence (DNA): TGCAGTGCTAGACAAACTAGCGGCTACGGGGAGCTGTTTTTT. This translates into CSARQTSGYGELFF.

The CDR3 region has the DNA TGTGCCAGCAGCCAAACCTCCGGGACAGGGCCGTTCTTC. It translates to CASSQTSGTGPFF. This chain links TRBV14 with TRBJ2-1; TRBD1 matches at 9 bases. Germline CDR1 reads SGHDN; CDR2 reads FVKESK. The J segment lost 15 bases and the V segment lost 2 bases, leaving 8 bases of the junction unmatched. CDR3 length: 13 amino acids.